This T cell receptor beta chain came from a study of vaccination and CD4 T cells after COVID-19. Study background: Post-vaccine specimens were obtained a median around 79 days after dose two (range 14 to 241).

Once obtained from cultured CD4+ T cells, the DNA was sequenced using the Oncomine TCR Beta short-read assay. Using its own MiXCR run on the PCR reads, TCRdb lists one record per CDR3 protein. This table has over 9,000 distinct CDR3 sequences, 26% appearing once. This clonotype ranks as medium-sized. What it binds is unknown. As for treatment: roughly 10-day PBMC culture with coronavirus spike peptide pools or control peptides (ViraFEST assay). Sequences were derived from CD4+ T cells from blood, cultured in vitro, sampled after SARS-CoV-2 vaccination. This TCR derives from a human donor who had recovered from COVID-19.

CDR3 nucleotides: TGTGCCAGCAGCCACGCCGGACGGGGTAATCAGCCCCAGCATTTT. Translated: CASSHAGRGNQPQHF. This chain joins TRBV7-2 and TRBJ1-5; D unclear. Trimming removed 5 bases from V and 4 bases from J, with 15 bases in between. The CDR3 runs 15 residues. Looked up from germline, CDR1 is SGHTA and CDR2 is FQGNSA.